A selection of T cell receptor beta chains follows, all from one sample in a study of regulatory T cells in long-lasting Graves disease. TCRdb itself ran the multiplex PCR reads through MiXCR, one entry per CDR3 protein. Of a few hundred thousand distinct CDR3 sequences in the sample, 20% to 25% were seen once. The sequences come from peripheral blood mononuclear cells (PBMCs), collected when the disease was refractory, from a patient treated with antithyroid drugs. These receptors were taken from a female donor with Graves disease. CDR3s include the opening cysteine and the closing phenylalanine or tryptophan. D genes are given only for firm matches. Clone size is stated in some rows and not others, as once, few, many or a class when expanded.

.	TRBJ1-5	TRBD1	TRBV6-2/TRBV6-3	TGTGCCAGCAGTTACACAGGGGGCGAGGATCAGCCCCAGCATTTT	CASSYTGGEDQPQHF
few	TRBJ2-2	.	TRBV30	TGTGCCTGGAGCCTGGACACCGGGGAGCTGTTTTTT	CAWSLDTGELFF
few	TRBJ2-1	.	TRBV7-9	TGTGCCAGCAGCTTGATCGCTAGCGACCAGCAGTTCTTC	CASSLIASDQQFF
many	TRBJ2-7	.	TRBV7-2	TGTGCCAGCCATCGATCTGGGGTCAGATACGAGCAGTACTTC	CASHRSGVRYEQYF
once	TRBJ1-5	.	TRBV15	TGTGCCACCAGCAGAGGAGGGGAGAATCAGCCCCAGCATTTT	CATSRGGENQPQHF
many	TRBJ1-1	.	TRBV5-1	TGCGCCAGCAGCTTAGAAGGGACGGAACGAGCTTTCTTT	CASSLEGTERAFF
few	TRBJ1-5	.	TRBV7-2	TGTGCCAGCAGCTTAGTTCTTTCGGGTCAGCCCCAGCATTTT	CASSLVLSGQPQHF
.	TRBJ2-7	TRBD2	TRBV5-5	TGTGCCAGCAGCTTGGTACCTAGCGGGAGGGCCCAGGACGAGCAGTACTTC	CASSLVPSGRAQDEQYF
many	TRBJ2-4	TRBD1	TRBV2	TGTGCCAGCAGTGATCCAGGGGGAGCCAAAAACATTCAGTACTTC	CASSDPGGAKNIQYF
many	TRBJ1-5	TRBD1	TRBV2	TGTGCCAGCAGTGCAGGGGGCAGCAATCAGCCCCAGCATTTT	CASSAGGSNQPQHF
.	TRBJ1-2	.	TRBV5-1	TGCGCCAGCAGCCAGGACGGAGCCGATAACTATGGCTACACCTTC	CASSQDGADNYGYTF
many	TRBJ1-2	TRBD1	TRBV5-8	TGTGCCAGCAGCCCAACCGACAGGGGATATGGCTACACCTTC	CASSPTDRGYGYTF
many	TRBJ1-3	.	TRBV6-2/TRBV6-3	TGTGCCAGCAGTTACACCCGGGACTTTGGAAACACCATATATTTT	CASSYTRDFGNTIYF
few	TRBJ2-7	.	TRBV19	TGTGCCAGCGGACTGTACTACGAGCAGTACTTC	CASGLYYEQYF
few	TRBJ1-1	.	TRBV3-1	TGTGCCAGCAGCCAATACGTAGACTGGGACACTGAAGCTTTCTTT	CASSQYVDWDTEAFF
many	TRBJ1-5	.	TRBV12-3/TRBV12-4	TGTGCCAGCAGACCCGGGGACTTTAGCAATCAGCCCCAGCATTTT	CASRPGDFSNQPQHF
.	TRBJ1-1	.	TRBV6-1	TGTGCCAGCGGTGAGATGCAGGCTGAAGCCTTCTTT	CASGEMQAEAFF
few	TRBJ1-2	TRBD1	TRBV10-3	TGTGCCATCGGGGACAGGGGGCCTGGCTACGCCTTC	CAIGDRGPGYAF
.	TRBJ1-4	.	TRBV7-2	TGTGCCAGCAGCTTGGCGCATGATAATGAAAAACTGTTTTTT	CASSLAHDNEKLFF
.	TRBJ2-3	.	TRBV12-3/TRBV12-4	TGTGCCAGCAGTCAGGACGGGAGCACAGATACGCAGTATTTT	CASSQDGSTDTQYF
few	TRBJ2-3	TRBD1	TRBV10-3	TGTGCCCTCAGACAGGGTGATACTAGCACAGATACGCAGTATTTT	CALRQGDTSTDTQYF
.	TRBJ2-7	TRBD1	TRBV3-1	TGTGCCAACAGCCACAGGGGCTACGAGCAGTACTTC	CANSHRGYEQYF
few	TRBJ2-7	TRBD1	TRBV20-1	TGCAGTGCTCGGGGGTTGGGACAGGTCGGATTTCGGCAGTACTTC	CSARGLGQVGFRQYF
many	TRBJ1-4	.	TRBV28	TGTGCCAGCAGTCGTACAGGGATCTCAAATGAAAAACTGTTTTTT	CASSRTGISNEKLFF
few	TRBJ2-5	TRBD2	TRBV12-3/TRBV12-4	TGTGCCAGCACCTCGGGACTAGCGGGAGAGACCCAGTACTTC	CASTSGLAGETQYF
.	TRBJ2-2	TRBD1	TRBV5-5	TGTGCCAGCAGCTTATTGCAGGGGGCCGTCACCGGGGAGCTGTTTTTT	CASSLLQGAVTGELFF
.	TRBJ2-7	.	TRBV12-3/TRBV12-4	TGTGCCAGCAGTTTCCGGGTTCAGGGCGAGCAGTACTTC	CASSFRVQGEQYF
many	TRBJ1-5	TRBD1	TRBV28	TGTGCCAGCAGTATTCTAACAGGGGGCGGTCAGCCCCAGCATTTT	CASSILTGGGQPQHF
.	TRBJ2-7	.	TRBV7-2	TGTGCCAGCAGTTGGTTGGCAGAGAGCTACGAGCAGTACTTC	CASSWLAESYEQYF
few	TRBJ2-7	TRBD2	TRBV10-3	TGTGCCATCAGTGATGGTAGCGGGAGTAAAGGTAAAGTGTCCTACGAGCAGTACTTC	CAISDGSGSKGKVSYEQYF
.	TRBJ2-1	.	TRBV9	TGTGCCAGCAGCGTAGAGGGGGAGATGAGCTCCTACAATGAGCAGTTCTTC	CASSVEGEMSSYNEQFF
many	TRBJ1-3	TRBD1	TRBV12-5	TGTGCTAGTGGTTTAGAAACAGGGGTAGGAAACACCATATATTTT	CASGLETGVGNTIYF
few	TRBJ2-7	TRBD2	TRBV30	TGTGCCTGGAGTAATCCGGGACTAGCGGGAGGGGACGAGCAGTACTTC	CAWSNPGLAGGDEQYF
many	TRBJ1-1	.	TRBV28	TGTGCCAGCAGTTTATTCGGGGCAGGGAACACTGAAGCTTTCTTT	CASSLFGAGNTEAFF
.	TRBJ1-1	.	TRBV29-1	TGCAGCGTTCAGGACAGCGCAGCTTTCTTT	CSVQDSAAFF
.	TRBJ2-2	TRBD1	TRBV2	TGTGCCAGCAGCCGGTCCAGGGGGCTCTCAACCGGGGAGCTGTTTTTT	CASSRSRGLSTGELFF
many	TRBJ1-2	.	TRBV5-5	TGTGCCAGCAGCCCGGCGACAGCAGTAGCTAACTATGGCTACACCTTC	CASSPATAVANYGYTF
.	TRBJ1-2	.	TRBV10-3	TGTGCCATCAGTGAGCCTAGAACTGAGCCCGGCGCCTATGGCTACACCTTC	CAISEPRTEPGAYGYTF
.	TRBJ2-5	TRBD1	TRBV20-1	TGCAGTGCTAGCCTGACAGGGAGATTAGTTCAAGAGACCCAGTACTTC	CSASLTGRLVQETQYF
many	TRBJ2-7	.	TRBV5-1	TGCGCCAGCAGCTTGTTCCCCCGGGACGCGGCCTACGAGCAGTACTTC	CASSLFPRDAAYEQYF
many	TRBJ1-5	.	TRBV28	TGTGCCAGCAGTACAAACAGGGATCAGCCCCATCATTTT	CASSTNRDQPHHF
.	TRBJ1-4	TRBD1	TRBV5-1	TGCGCCAGCAGAACCGGGACAGCAAGAAATGAAAAACTGTTTTTT	CASRTGTARNEKLFF
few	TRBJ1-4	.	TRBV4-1	TGCGCCAGCAGCCAAGGGTATTCTGCAACTAATGAAAAACTGTTTTTT	CASSQGYSATNEKLFF
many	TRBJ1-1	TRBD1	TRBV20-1	TGCAGTGCTAGAGTCTTATTGTGGGACAGGAACACTGAAGCTTTCTTT	CSARVLLWDRNTEAFF
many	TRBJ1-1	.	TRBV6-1	TGTGCCAGCTCCGTTTTGAACACTGAAGCTTTCTTT	CASSVLNTEAFF
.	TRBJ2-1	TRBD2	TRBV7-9	TGTGCCAGCAGCCGGCCGGGACTAGCGACCAATGAGCAGTTCTTC	CASSRPGLATNEQFF
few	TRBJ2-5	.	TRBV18	TGTGCCAGCTCACCGCCTAACCAAGAGACCCAGTACTTC	CASSPPNQETQYF
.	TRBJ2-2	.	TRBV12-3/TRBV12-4	TGTGCCAGCAGTTTTCAGGTGGGGAACACCGGGGAGCTGTTTTTT	CASSFQVGNTGELFF
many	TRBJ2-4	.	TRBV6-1	TGTGCCAGCAGGGGCATGGACCCTTCGGCCAAAAACATTCAGTACTTC	CASRGMDPSAKNIQYF
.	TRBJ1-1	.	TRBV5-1	TGCGCCAGCACATCCGGGGGGCGTGTTGGGACTGAAGCTTTCTTT	CASTSGGRVGTEAFF
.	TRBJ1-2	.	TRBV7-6	TGTGCCAGCAGTCTGGAGGGTGGGTTTGGCTACACCTTC	CASSLEGGFGYTF
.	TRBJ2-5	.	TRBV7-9	TGTGCCAGCAGCTTAGCCTGGGAGAAAGAGACCCAGTACTTC	CASSLAWEKETQYF
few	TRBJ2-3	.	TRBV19	TGTGCCAGTAGTGCGGGTGGGGGCACAGATACGCAGTATTTT	CASSAGGGTDTQYF
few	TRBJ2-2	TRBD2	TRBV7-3	TGTGCCAGCAGCCTGGGACTAGCGGAACTAAACACCGGGGAGCTGTTTTTT	CASSLGLAELNTGELFF
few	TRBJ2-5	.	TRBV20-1	TGCAGTGCTAGAGCTCGAAGAGAGACCCAGTACTTC	CSARARRETQYF
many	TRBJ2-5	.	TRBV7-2	TGTGCCAGCAGCCCCAGAAGGGAGACCCAGTACTTC	CASSPRRETQYF
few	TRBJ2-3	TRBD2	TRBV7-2	TGTGCCAGCAGCTTAGTGGTGGGAGGGCTAGATACGCAGTATTTT	CASSLVVGGLDTQYF